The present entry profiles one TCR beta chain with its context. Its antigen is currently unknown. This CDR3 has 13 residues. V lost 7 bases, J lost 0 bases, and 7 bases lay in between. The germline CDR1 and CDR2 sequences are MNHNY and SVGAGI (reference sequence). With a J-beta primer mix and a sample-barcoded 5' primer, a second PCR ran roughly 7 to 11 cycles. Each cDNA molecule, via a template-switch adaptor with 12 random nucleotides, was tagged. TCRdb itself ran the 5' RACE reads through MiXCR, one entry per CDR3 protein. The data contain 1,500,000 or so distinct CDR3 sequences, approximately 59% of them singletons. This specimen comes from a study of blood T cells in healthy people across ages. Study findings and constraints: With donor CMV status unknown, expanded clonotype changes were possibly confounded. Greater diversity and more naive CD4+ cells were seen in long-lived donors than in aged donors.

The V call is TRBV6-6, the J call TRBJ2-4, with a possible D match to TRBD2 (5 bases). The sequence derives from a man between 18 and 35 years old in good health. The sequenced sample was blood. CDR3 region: CASKEVAKNIQYF. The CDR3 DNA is TGTGCCAGCAAGGAGGTAGCCAAAAACATTCAGTACTTC.